One and the same sample provided the 5 T cell receptor beta chains below, sequenced in a study of T cell clonality in common variable immunodeficiency. Clones were sequenced by immunoSEQ multiplex PCR, and TCRdb holds only the in-frame ones, with some missing. The sample includes under 30,000 clones, none of them occurring once. Sequencing was performed on peripheral blood mononuclear cells. The receptors were gathered from a person between 18 and 75 years old in good health.

A few counts support this clone. CDR3 DNA (partial): TGTGCCAGTAGGGCACAGGGGGCTGCAGATACG. This sequence encodes CASRAQGAADT. The whole CDR3 region reads CASRAQGAADTQYF. The chain joins TRBV19 to TRBJ2-3; TRBD1 aligns across 9 bases. The CDR3 end falls 3 residues outside the read, so it is completed with the germline J gene. CDR3 length: 14 residues. Germline-derived CDR1 and CDR2 are LNHDA and SQIVND (reference sequence). V shed 6 bases, J shed 4 bases, and the junction held 5 bases outside the gene matches.

This clone was counted at least ten times. The DNA ends 3 residues before the CDR3 does, and the rest of the CDR3 is filled in from the germline J gene. The chain has TRBV2 and TRBJ2-3, with 7 bases identical to TRBD2. The CDR3 totals 15 residues. Unmatched junction bases numbered 8, after V lost 5 bases and J lost 3 bases. Germline V CDR1 and CDR2: SNHLY, FYNNEI. The CDR3 DNA, read in part, is TGTGCCAGCAGTTCGGGGGGAGAGGGAACAGATACG. Its translation is CASSSGGEGTDT. The complete CDR3 reads CASSSGGEGTDTQYF.

The sample holds many counts of this clone. The sequenced fragment ends 3 residues before the CDR3 boundary, so the rest is inferred from the germline J gene. The rearrangement links TRBV6-1 to TRBJ2-7, with D possibly TRBD1 on 5 matching bases. CDR1 is MNHNS, CDR2 SASEGT, per germline. V was clipped by 4 bases and J by 5 bases, with 9 bases between them. There are 12 residues in the CDR3. The CDR3 bases that were read are TGTGCCAGCAGTGTGACAGAGGACGAG. Residues: CASSVTEDE. The whole CDR3 region reads CASSVTEDEQYF.

This clone appeared many times. The read is 3 residues too short to cover the CDR3 end, so that end is filled in from the germline J gene. The chain is built from TRBV13 and TRBJ2-5, with TRBD1 matching over 8 bases. J lost 5 bases, V lost 8 bases, and 4 bases had no gene match. CDR3 length: 12 residues. The germline V gene has CDR1 PRHDT and CDR2 FYEKMQ (reference sequence). CDR3 DNA (partial): TGTGCCAGCCAGACAGGGGCGGAGACC. It yields the protein CASQTGAET. The full CDR3 sequence reads CASQTGAETQYF.

This clone was seen repeatedly, ten times or more. The read ends 3 residues early relative to the CDR3; the germline J gene fills the gap. The gene calls are TRBV6-4 and TRBJ2-3, with TRBD2 identical over 8 bases. Trimming removed 0 bases from V and 1 base from J; junction bases left unmatched: 0. In germline, CDR1 is MRHNA, CDR2 SNTAGT. The CDR3 runs 15 residues. CDR3 bases read: TGTGCCAGCAGTGACTCGCGGGGGGGCACAGATACG. This encodes CASSDSRGGTDT. The complete CDR3 reads CASSDSRGGTDTQYF.